This T cell receptor (beta chain) was identified in a study of CD8+ T cells in alopecia areata. Overall study results and limits: Among the cells sequenced in scalp samples are also the resident alphabeta T cells of normal skin.

Following extraction, RNA underwent reverse transcription to cDNA, which served as the sequencing template. Libraries were prepared by immunoSEQ multiplex PCR; TCRdb keeps only in-frame clonotypes and omits some of them. Of about 200,000 clones in the sample, 55% to 75% were seen once. Treatment reported: oral pan-JAK inhibitor, 5-10 mg twice daily. Concerning this clone: Antigen unknown.

This TCR came from a human donor with alopecia areata. The sample here was CD4+ T cells sorted from blood, taken at week 24, from a patient treated with tofacitinib.

CDR3 amino acids: CASSQAGTTSYEQYF. CDR3 in DNA: TGTGCCAGCAGCCAAGCCGGGACGACTTCCTACGAGCAGTACTTC. The chain carries TRBV14 and TRBJ2-7; D may match TRBD1 or TRBD2 (5 bases each). The CDR3 is made up of 15 amino acids. Germline CDR1 reads SGHDN; CDR2 reads FVKESK. V was pared by 1 base and J by 1 base, with 11 bases between.